This TCR beta chain came from a study of T-cell memory formation after mild COVID-19. Study details: TCR clusters were mostly donor specific. Study-wide findings and caveats: The CD4+ clones that contracted clustered mainly within CM and EM, and the CD8+ clones concentrated in EMRA.

The V gene lost 0 bases and the J gene lost 7 bases, with 7 bases spanning the gap. Germline V gene sequence: CDR1 LGHDT, CDR2 YNNKEL (reference sequence). CDR3 length equals 13 residues. MiXCR was run by TCRdb on the 5' RACE reads, yielding one entry per CDR3 protein. In the table there are 350,000 to 450,000 distinct CDR3 sequences, 25% to 30% of which are singletons. As for this clonotype: Its specificity is not known.

The chain is built from TRBV3-1 and TRBJ2-4; D gene ambiguous. The clonotype was recovered from an adult woman who had mild COVID-19 (a few samples of this study predate the infection). Cell type and time point are not known. Sequencing was done on a sample of PBMCs or a T cell subset sorted from them (not recorded which). The CDR3 nucleotides read TGTGCCAGCAGCCAAGATTTGAGGAACATTCAGTACTTC. This encodes CASSQDLRNIQYF.